Presented here are 29 T cell receptor beta chains from one specimen sequenced in a study of CD4 T cell repertoires in COVID-19. The method was immunoSEQ multiplex PCR; TCRdb's version includes in-frame clones alone and lacks a portion of them. The repertoire consists of about 75,000 clones, with about four fifths occurring once and the leading ten covering roughly 0.58%. The sample consisted of CD4+ T cells from peripheral blood, taken after recovery from COVID-19. Receptor source: a human donor who had COVID-19.

This clone was detected only once. The rearrangement uses TRBV5-1 and TRBJ2-3; 7 nucleotides line up with TRBD2. This CDR3 region has 15 residues. Germline V CDR1 and CDR2: SGHRS, YFSETQ. J gave up 2 bases and V 1 base, and 4 bases lay outside the gene matches. CDR3 amino acids: CASSLPSGYTDTQYF. The CDR3 nucleotides read TGCGCCAGCAGCTTGCCTAGCGGCTACACAGATACGCAGTATTTT.

The rearrangement links TRBV7-9 to TRBJ1-1; D is undetermined. Germline V gene lookup returns CDR1 SEHNR and CDR2 FQNEAQ (reference sequence). The germline V and J ends were trimmed by 8 bases and 8 bases, with 6 bases remaining between them. The CDR3 has 9 residues. The CDR3 region has the DNA TGTGCCAGCGGGCTGGAAGCTTTCTTT. Translated, it gives CASGLEAFF.

J is TRBJ1-1 and V is TRBV5-8; TRBD1 might be the D (5 bases). Germline V gene data show CDR1 as SGHTS and CDR2 as YDEGEE. This CDR3 region has 12 residues. Trimming shortened V by 3 bases and J by 8 bases, and 11 bases separated the two germline ends. CDR3 in DNA: TGTGCCAGCAGCTATGACAGAAAAGAAGCTTTCTTT. As protein: CASSYDRKEAFF.

This chain connects TRBV19 to TRBJ1-6, with TRBD1 identical over 7 bases. Trimming took 7 bases from V and 9 from J; bases not matched to a gene: 12. Per germline, CDR1 LNHDA and CDR2 SQIVND (reference sequence). The CDR3 is made up of 15 amino acids. The CDR3 bases are TGTGCCAGTAAGAGGTCGGGGACAGACGGTTCACCCCTCCACTTT. This encodes CASKRSGTDGSPLHF.

This sequence joins TRBV6-6 and TRBJ1-1; no reliable D call. The germline CDR1 and CDR2 sequences are MNHNY and SVGAGI (reference sequence). There are 14 residues in the CDR3. Deletions cut 6 bases from V and 0 bases from J, with 11 bases between. CDR3 region: CASSSPGVNTEAFF. DNA of the CDR3: TGTGCCAGCAGCAGCCCTGGGGTGAACACTGAAGCTTTCTTT.

The chain couples TRBV5-5 to TRBJ2-1; 8 nucleotides line up with TRBD1. The CDR3 has 14 amino acids. J lost 5 bases, V lost 2 bases, and 3 bases had no gene match. Germline values: CDR1 SGHKS, CDR2 YYEKEE (reference sequence). This CDR3 reads CASSFNRGNNEQFF. CDR3 nucleotides: TGTGCCAGCAGCTTCAACAGGGGGAACAATGAGCAGTTCTTC.

The rearrangement links TRBV3-1 (or the pseudogene TRBV3-2) to TRBJ2-7; D remains unclear. CDR1 and CDR2 from the germline V gene are LGHDT and YNNKEL (reference sequence). This CDR3 region has 11 residues. V was clipped by 1 base and J by 6 bases, with 4 bases between them. In DNA, the CDR3 is TGTGCCAGCAGCCAAGGGAGCGAGCAGTACTTC. This sequence encodes CASSQGSEQYF.

The chain employs TRBV29-1 and TRBJ2-3; unclear D gene. Germline assignment: CDR1 SQVTM and CDR2 ANQGSEA. The CDR3 contains 14 residues. Trimming stripped 3 bases from V and 11 bases from J, with 21 bases between. CDR3 coding DNA: TGCAGCGTTGATGCGGTAGTAGCCGCCTCGGTGCAGTATTTT. Translation: CSVDAVVAASVQYF.

The chain joins TRBV3-1 (or the pseudogene TRBV3-2) to TRBJ1-1; D is unresolved. The CDR3 totals 14 residues. Germline CDR1 and CDR2: LGHDT and YNNKEL (reference sequence). Trimming left V 5 bases short and J 8 bases short, with 18 bases between. CDR3 residues: CASSFDGRGGEAFF. CDR3 DNA sequence: TGTGCCAGCAGCTTCGACGGAAGAGGCGGGGAAGCTTTCTTT.

The chain is built from TRBV10-3 and TRBJ2-7; 15 positions agree with TRBD2. V was pared by 6 bases and J by 5 bases, with 8 bases of the junction left unmatched. CDR1 and CDR2 (germline): ENHRY, SYGVKD. The CDR3 is made up of 16 amino acids. CDR3 region: CAISPIGLAGGDEQYF. In DNA, the CDR3 is TGTGCCATCAGCCCTATAGGACTAGCGGGAGGGGACGAGCAGTACTTC.

The chain has TRBV5-6 and TRBJ2-7, with 14 bases identical to TRBD2. Germline V gene lookup returns CDR1 SGHDT and CDR2 YYEEEE. Trimming cost V 3 bases and J 11 bases; bases outside gene matches: 10. This CDR3 has 15 amino acids. CDR3 sequence reads: CASSSGTSGRGLKYF. The CDR3 DNA sequence: TGTGCCAGCAGCTCCGGGACTAGCGGGAGAGGGCTCAAGTACTTC.

This chain connects TRBV30 to TRBJ1-1; no clear D gene. Germline V gene sequence: CDR1 GTSNPN, CDR2 SVGIG (reference sequence). The CDR3 loop spans 11 amino acids. V shed 4 bases and J shed 9 bases, with 12 bases lying between them. The CDR3 sequence: CAWTTGSKAFF. CDR3 nucleotides: TGTGCCTGGACCACGGGGAGCAAAGCTTTCTTT.

This clone was picked up a small number of times. The sample has other DNA sequences that encode this CDR3 too. This rearrangement joins TRBV3-1 (or the pseudogene TRBV3-2) to TRBJ2-7, with TRBD2 identical over 13 bases. Germline V gives CDR1 LGHDT, CDR2 YNNKEL (reference sequence). With 3 bases clipped from V and 1 base from J, the junction kept 3 bases outside the gene matches. This CDR3 is 16 amino acids long. The CDR3, as DNA: TGTGCCAGCAGCCAGGGACTAGCGGGATGGTCCTACGAGCAGTACTTC. Translated: CASSQGLAGWSYEQYF.

The chain links TRBV19 to TRBJ2-5, with TRBD2 as a possible D gene (5 bases). Trimming removed 8 bases at V and 4 bases at J, with 17 bases between. Germline assignment: CDR1 LNHDA and CDR2 SQIVND (reference sequence). The CDR3 has 14 amino acids. In DNA, the CDR3 is TGTGCCAGTGCTAGTATCTCTGCGGGAGAGACCCAGTACTTC. Residues: CASASISAGETQYF.

This clone has only one observation. This CDR3 is CASSAGTGAYYEQYF. The CDR3 DNA is TGCGCCAGCAGCGCCGGGACAGGGGCCTACTACGAGCAGTACTTC. The gene calls are TRBV4-1 and TRBJ2-7; 10 bases map to TRBD1. The CDR3 length is 15 residues. Trimming at V came to 5 bases and at J to 3 bases, leaving 7 bases not matched to a gene. Germline CDR1 MGHRA, CDR2 YSYEKL.

CDR3 residues: CASSERRAAYEQYF. The CDR3 DNA sequence: TGTGCCAGCAGTGAGCGACGTGCAGCCTACGAGCAGTACTTC. The rearrangement uses TRBV2 and TRBJ2-7, with unresolved D. The V and J ends lost 3 bases and 2 bases respectively, with 11 bases between them. Per the germline V gene, CDR1 is SNHLY and CDR2 is FYNNEI. The CDR3 is 14 residues long.

The chain links TRBV12-3 or TRBV12-4 to TRBJ2-3; D might be TRBD2 (5 bases). Trimming took off 6 bases at V and 4 bases at J, with 11 bases between the two ends. The length of the CDR3 is 13 residues. The CDR3 DNA is TGTGCCAGCAGCACCCGGGAATCAGATACGCAGTATTTT. Protein sequence: CASSTRESDTQYF.

The chain is built from TRBV6-5 and TRBJ2-1, with TRBD2 identical over 7 bases. Trimming at V came to 7 bases and at J to 4 bases, leaving 7 bases not matched to a gene. Germline CDR1 is MNHEY and CDR2 is SVGAGI. CDR3 length: 14 amino acids. CDR3 sequence (DNA): TGTGCCAGCATTCCCAGCGGGGATTACAATGAGCAGTTCTTC. This codes for CASIPSGDYNEQFF.

The V and J genes are TRBV30 and TRBJ2-1, with TRBD2 as a possible D gene (5 bases). CDR1 GTSNPN and CDR2 SVGIG come from the germline V gene (reference sequence). This CDR3 spans 12 amino acids. Between the trimmed V and J ends, which lost 4 bases and 4 bases, there was a span of 8 bases. CDR3 in amino acids: CAWKEAYNEQFF. The DNA of the CDR3 is TGTGCCTGGAAGGAGGCATACAATGAGCAGTTCTTC.

The chain joins TRBV11-2 to TRBJ2-3, with TRBD2 matching over 12 bases. The germline V gene encodes CDR1 SGHAT and CDR2 FQNNGV. This CDR3 spans 17 amino acids. V lost 0 bases, J lost 3 bases, and 4 bases stayed unmatched. For the CDR3, the DNA is TGTGCCAGCAGCTTAGATCCGCTAGCGGGGGGGACAGATACGCAGTATTTT. Protein product: CASSLDPLAGGTDTQYF.

The chain links TRBV25-1 to TRBJ2-7; perhaps TRBD2 as D (5 bases). Germline values: CDR1 MGHDK, CDR2 SYGVNS. This CDR3 comprises 13 residues. The V and J ends lost 6 bases and 4 bases respectively, with 13 bases between them. The CDR3 region is CASSGEMRYEQYF. CDR3 nucleotides: TGTGCCAGCAGCGGGGAAATGAGGTACGAGCAGTACTTC.

The chain links TRBV7-2 to TRBJ2-3, with D perhaps matching TRBD2 (5 bases). The V end was cut by 6 bases, the J end by 10 bases, with 20 bases between. The CDR3 totals 14 residues. The germline CDR1 and CDR2 sequences are SGHTA and FQGNSA. CDR3 DNA: TGTGCCAGCAGTTTCATGACCCTAGACGGGGCGCAGTATTTT. Its protein is CASSFMTLDGAQYF.

The chain links TRBV18 to TRBJ2-1, with TRBD2 identical over 11 bases. Trimming cost V 3 bases and J 6 bases; bases outside gene matches: 10. From germline, CDR1 is KGHSH and CDR2 LQKENI. The CDR3 totals 17 residues. The CDR3 reads CASSPLDTSGSGNEQFF. CDR3 sequence (DNA): TGTGCCAGCTCACCCCTCGATACTAGCGGGAGTGGCAATGAGCAGTTCTTC. The full variable domain, in which reference TRBV18 and TRBJ2-1 provide the parts outside the CDR3, is NAGVMQNPRHLVRRRGQEARLRCSPMKGHSHVYWYRQLPEEGLKFMVYLQKENIIDESGMPKERFSAEFPKEGPSILRIQQVVRGDSAAYFCASSPLDTSGSGNEQFFGPGTRLTVL.

The rearrangement links TRBV4-2 to TRBJ1-4, with a tentative D call TRBD1 (6 bases). V was trimmed by 0 bases and J by 3 bases, leaving 11 bases between them. This CDR3 contains 16 residues. CDR1 is LGHNA and CDR2 is YNFKEQ in the germline V gene. The CDR3 DNA sequence: TGTGCCAGCAGCCAAGACTGGAGACAGGCTAATGAAAAACTGTTTTTT. This encodes CASSQDWRQANEKLFF.

This chain joins TRBV9 and TRBJ1-3; weak D call: TRBD1 (5 bases). Germline V gene data show CDR1 as SGDLS and CDR2 as YYNGEE. The CDR3 runs to 15 residues. Trimming removed 0 bases from V and 0 bases from J, with 7 bases in between. The CDR3 bases are TGTGCCAGCAGCGTAGGGGACGGCTCTGGAAACACCATATATTTT. It yields the protein CASSVGDGSGNTIYF.

This chain connects TRBV5-1 to TRBJ2-3; D gene uncertain. This CDR3 spans 16 amino acids. The germline CDR1 and CDR2 sequences are SGHRS and YFSETQ. The V end lost 0 bases, the J end lost 0 bases, and 11 bases lay between the germline ends. Here the CDR3 DNA reads TGCGCCAGCAGCTTGGGCCAGCAGACTAGCACAGATACGCAGTATTTT. It encodes CASSLGQQTSTDTQYF.

The rearrangement uses TRBV19 and TRBJ2-2; TRBD2 aligns across 9 bases. CDR1 is LNHDA, CDR2 SQIVND, per germline (reference sequence). CDR3 size: 17 residues. Unmatched junction bases numbered 8, after V lost 5 bases and J lost 1 base. The CDR3 nucleotides are TGTGCCAGTAGTGATCTAGCGGGGAGACTGAACACCGGGGAGCTGTTTTTT. It translates to CASSDLAGRLNTGELFF.

This chain links TRBV5-1 with TRBJ2-1; 8 bases fit TRBD1. CDR1 is SGHRS, CDR2 YFSETQ, per germline. The CDR3 spans 14 residues. V was clipped by 0 bases and J by 8 bases; unmatched bases: 4. The CDR3 here is CASSLGQGADEQFF. The CDR3 DNA reads as TGCGCCAGCAGCTTGGGTCAGGGGGCCGATGAGCAGTTCTTC.

This chain connects TRBV28 to TRBJ1-5; tentative D call: TRBD1 (6 bases). Trimming took off 4 bases at V and 3 bases at J, with 13 bases between the two ends. Germline-derived CDR1 and CDR2 are MDHEN and SYDVKM. The CDR3 totals 15 residues. The CDR3 DNA reads as TGTGCCAGCAGTTCCAGCGGGACACCCAATCAGCCCCAGCATTTT. Residues: CASSSSGTPNQPQHF.